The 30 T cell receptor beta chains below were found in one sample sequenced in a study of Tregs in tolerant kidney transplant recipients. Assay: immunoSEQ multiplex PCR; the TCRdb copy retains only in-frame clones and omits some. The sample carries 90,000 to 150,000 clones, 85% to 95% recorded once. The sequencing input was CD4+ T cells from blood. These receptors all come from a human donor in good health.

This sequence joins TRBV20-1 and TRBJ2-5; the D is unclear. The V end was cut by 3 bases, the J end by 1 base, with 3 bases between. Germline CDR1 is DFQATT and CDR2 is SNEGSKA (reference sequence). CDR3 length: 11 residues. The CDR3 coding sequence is TGCAGTGCTAGGGTCCAAGAGACCCAGTACTTC. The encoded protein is CSARVQETQYF.

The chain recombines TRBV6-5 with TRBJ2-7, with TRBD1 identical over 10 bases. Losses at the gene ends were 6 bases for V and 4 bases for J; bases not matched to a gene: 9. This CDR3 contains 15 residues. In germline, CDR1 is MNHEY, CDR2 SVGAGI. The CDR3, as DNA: TGTGCCAGCAGGCCTCCGGGACAGGGGCGTTACGAGCAGTACTTC. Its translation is CASRPPGQGRYEQYF.

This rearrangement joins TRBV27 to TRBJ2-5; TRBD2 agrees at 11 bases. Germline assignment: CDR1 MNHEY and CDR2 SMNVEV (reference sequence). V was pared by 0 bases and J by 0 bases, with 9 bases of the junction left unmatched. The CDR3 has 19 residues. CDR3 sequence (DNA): TGTGCCAGCAGTTTATCGCCCAATCTAGCGGGGGGCAACCAAGAGACCCAGTACTTC. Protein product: CASSLSPNLAGGNQETQYF.

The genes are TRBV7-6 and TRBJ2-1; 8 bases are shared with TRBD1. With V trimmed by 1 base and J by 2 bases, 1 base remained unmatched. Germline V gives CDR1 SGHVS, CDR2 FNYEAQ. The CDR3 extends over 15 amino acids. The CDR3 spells CASSLEDRAYNEQFF. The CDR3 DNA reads TGTGCCAGCAGCTTAGAGGACAGGGCCTACAATGAGCAGTTCTTC.

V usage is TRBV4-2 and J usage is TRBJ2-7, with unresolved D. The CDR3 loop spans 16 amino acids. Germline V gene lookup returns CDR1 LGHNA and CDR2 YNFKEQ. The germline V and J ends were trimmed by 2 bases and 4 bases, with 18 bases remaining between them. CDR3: CASSQQGLPFQYEQYF. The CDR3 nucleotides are TGTGCCAGCAGCCAACAAGGCCTTCCGTTTCAATACGAGCAGTACTTC.

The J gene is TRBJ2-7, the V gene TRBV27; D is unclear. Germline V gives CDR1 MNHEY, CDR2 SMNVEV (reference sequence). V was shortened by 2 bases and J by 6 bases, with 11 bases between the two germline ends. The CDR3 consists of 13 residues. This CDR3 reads CASSLGPDVEQYF. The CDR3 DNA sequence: TGTGCCAGCAGTTTAGGTCCGGACGTCGAGCAGTACTTC.

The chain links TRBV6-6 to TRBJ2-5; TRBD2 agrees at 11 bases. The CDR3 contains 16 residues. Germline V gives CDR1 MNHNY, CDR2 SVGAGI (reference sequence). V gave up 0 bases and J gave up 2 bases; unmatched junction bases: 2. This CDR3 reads CASSYSLAGGQETQYF. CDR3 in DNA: TGTGCCAGCAGTTACTCCCTAGCGGGGGGTCAAGAGACCCAGTACTTC.

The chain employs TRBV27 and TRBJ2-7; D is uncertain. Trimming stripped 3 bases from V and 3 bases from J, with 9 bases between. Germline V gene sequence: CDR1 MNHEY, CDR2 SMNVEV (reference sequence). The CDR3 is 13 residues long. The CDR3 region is CASSLTIFYEQYF. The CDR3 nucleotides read TGTGCCAGCAGTTTGACCATCTTCTACGAGCAGTACTTC.

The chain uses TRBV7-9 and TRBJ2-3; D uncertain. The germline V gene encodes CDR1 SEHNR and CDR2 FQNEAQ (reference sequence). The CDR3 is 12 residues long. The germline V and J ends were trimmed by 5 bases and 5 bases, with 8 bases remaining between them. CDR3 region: CASSPLLDTQYF. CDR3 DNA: TGTGCCAGCAGCCCCTTACTAGATACGCAGTATTTT.

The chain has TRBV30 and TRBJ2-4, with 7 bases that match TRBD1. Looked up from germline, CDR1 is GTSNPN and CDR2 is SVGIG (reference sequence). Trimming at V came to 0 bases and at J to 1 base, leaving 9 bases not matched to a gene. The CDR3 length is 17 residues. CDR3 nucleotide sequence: TGTGCCTGGAGTGTTCGACAGGGAGTATTGGCCAAAAACATTCAGTACTTC. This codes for CAWSVRQGVLAKNIQYF.

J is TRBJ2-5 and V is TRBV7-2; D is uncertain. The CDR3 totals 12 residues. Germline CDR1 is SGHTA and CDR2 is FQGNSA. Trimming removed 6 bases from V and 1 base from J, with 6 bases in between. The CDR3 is CASRKLQETQYF. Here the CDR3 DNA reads TGTGCCAGCAGGAAACTCCAAGAGACCCAGTACTTC.

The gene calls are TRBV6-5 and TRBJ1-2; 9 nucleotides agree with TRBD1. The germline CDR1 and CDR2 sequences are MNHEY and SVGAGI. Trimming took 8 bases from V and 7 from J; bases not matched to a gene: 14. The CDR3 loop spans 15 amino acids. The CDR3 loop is CASRLPLGQGSGYTF. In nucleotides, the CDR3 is TGTGCCAGCCGGCTACCGTTGGGACAGGGCTCTGGCTACACCTTC.

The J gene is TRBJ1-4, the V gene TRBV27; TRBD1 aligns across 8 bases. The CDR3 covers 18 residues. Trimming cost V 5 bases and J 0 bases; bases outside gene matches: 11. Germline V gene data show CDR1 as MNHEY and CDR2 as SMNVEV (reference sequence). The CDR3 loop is CASSPGRGLVATNEKLFF. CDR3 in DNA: TGTGCCAGCAGTCCGGGCAGGGGGCTGGTTGCAACTAATGAAAAACTGTTTTTT.

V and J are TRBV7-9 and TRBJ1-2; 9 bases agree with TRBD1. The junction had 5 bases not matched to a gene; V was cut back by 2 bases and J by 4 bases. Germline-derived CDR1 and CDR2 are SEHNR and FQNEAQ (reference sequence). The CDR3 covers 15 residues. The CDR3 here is CASSLHTGGTYGYTF. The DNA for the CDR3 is TGTGCCAGCAGCTTACATACAGGGGGCACCTATGGCTACACCTTC.

Written as DNA, the CDR3 is TGTGCCAGCGCCGTATCGGGTCAAAGGAGAACTGAAGCTTTCTTT. Protein product: CASAVSGQRRTEAFF. The chain combines TRBV6-5 with TRBJ1-1; D remains ambiguous. With 8 bases removed from V and 5 bases from J, the gap between germline ends came to 21 bases. Germline CDR1 and CDR2: MNHEY and SVGAGI. The CDR3 loop spans 15 amino acids.

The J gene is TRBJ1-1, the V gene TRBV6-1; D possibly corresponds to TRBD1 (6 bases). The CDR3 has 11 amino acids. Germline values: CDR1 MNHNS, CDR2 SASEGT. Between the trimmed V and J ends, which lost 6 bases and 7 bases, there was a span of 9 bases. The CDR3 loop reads CASRRTDEAFF. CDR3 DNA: TGTGCCAGCAGGAGGACAGATGAAGCTTTCTTT.

This CDR3 is CASSYAEQRGYTF. The CDR3 DNA reads TGTGCCAGCAGTTACGCGGAGCAGCGTGGCTACACCTTC. The rearrangement links TRBV6-5 to TRBJ1-2; D gene unclear. Looked up from germline, CDR1 is MNHEY and CDR2 is SVGAGI. The CDR3 has 13 residues. V was pared by 2 bases and J by 7 bases, with 11 bases between.

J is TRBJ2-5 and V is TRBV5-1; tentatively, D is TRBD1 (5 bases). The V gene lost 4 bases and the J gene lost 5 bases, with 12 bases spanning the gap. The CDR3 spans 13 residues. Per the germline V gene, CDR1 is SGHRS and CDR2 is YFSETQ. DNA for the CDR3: TGCGCCAGCAGCGTGCAGGGTAGGGAGACCCAGTACTTC. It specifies CASSVQGRETQYF. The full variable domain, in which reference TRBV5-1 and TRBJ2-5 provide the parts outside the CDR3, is KAGVTQTPRYLIKTRGQQVTLSCSPISGHRSVSWYQQTPGQGLQFLFEYFSETQRNKGNFPGRFSGRQFSNSRSEMNVSTLELGDSALYLCASSVQGRETQYFGPGTRLLVL.

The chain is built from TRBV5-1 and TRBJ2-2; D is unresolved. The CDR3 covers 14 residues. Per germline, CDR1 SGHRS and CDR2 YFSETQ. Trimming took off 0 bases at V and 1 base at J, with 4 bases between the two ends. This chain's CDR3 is CASSLAENTGELFF. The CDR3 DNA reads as TGCGCCAGCAGCTTGGCGGAGAACACCGGGGAGCTGTTTTTT.

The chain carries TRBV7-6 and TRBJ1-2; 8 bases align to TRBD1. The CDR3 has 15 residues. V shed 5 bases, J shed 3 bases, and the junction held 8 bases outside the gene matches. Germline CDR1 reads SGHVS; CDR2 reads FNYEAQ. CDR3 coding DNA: TGTGCCAGCAGCCTCCGACAGGGGAGGGACTATGGCTACACCTTC. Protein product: CASSLRQGRDYGYTF.

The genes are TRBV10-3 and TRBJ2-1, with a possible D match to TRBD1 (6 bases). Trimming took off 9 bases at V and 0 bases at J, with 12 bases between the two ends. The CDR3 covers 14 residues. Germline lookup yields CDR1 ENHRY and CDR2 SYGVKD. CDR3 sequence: CAMSGGGSYNEQFF. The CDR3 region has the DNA TGTGCCATGTCTGGGGGCGGCTCCTACAATGAGCAGTTCTTC.

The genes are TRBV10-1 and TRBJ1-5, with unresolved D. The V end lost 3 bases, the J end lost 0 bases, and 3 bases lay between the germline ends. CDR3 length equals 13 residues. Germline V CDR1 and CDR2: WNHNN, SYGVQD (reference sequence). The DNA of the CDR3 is TGCGCCAGCAGTGACAGTAGCAATCAGCCCCAGCATTTT. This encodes CASSDSSNQPQHF.

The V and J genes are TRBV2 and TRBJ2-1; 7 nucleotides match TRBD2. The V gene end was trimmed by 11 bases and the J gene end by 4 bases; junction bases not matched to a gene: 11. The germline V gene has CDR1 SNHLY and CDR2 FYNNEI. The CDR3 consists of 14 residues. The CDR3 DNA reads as TGTGCCTCTTCGGGGGGTCTCAGGTACAATGAGCAGTTCTTC. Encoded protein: CASSGGLRYNEQFF.

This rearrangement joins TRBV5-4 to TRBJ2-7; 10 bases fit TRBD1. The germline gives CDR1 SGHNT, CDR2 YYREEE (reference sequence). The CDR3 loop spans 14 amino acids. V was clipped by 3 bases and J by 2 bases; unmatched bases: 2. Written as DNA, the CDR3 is TGTGCCAGCAGCTCTGGACAGGGGGCCTACGAGCAGTACTTC. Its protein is CASSSGQGAYEQYF.

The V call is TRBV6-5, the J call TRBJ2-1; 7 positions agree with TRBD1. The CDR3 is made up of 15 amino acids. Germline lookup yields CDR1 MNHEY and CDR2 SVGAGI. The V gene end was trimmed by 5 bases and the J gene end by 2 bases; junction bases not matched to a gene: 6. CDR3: CASSRAGTAYNEQFF. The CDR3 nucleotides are TGTGCCAGCAGTCGCGCCGGGACAGCCTACAATGAGCAGTTCTTC.

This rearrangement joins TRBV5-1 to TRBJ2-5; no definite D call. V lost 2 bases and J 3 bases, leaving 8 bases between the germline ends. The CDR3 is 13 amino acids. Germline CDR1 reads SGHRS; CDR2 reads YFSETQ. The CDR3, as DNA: TGCGCCAGCAGCTTTGGGCCCGAAGAGACCCAGTACTTC. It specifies CASSFGPEETQYF.

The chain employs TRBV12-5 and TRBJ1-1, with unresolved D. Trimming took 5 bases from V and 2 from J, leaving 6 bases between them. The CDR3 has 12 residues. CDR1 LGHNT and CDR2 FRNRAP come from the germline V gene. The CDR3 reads CASGGVNTEAFF. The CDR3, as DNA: TGTGCTAGTGGTGGGGTTAACACTGAAGCTTTCTTT.

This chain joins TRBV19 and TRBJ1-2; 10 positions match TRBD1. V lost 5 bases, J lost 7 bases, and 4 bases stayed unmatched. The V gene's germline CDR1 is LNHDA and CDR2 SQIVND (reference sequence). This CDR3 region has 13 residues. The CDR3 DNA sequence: TGTGCCAGTAGTCCGCGGGACAGGGGTGGCTACACCTTC. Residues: CASSPRDRGGYTF.

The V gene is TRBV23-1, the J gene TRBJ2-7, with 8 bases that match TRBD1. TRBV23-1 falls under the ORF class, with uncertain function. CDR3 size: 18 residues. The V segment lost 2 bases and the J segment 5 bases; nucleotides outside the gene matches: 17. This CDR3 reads CASSQKAIRGHRSDEQYF. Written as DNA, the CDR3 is TGCGCCAGCAGTCAAAAAGCAATCAGGGGGCATCGGTCGGACGAGCAGTACTTC.

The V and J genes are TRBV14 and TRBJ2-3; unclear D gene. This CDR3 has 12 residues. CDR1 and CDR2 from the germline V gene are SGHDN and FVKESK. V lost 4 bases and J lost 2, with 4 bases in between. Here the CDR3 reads CASSRVTDTQYF. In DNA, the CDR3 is TGTGCCAGCAGCCGCGTCACAGATACGCAGTATTTT.